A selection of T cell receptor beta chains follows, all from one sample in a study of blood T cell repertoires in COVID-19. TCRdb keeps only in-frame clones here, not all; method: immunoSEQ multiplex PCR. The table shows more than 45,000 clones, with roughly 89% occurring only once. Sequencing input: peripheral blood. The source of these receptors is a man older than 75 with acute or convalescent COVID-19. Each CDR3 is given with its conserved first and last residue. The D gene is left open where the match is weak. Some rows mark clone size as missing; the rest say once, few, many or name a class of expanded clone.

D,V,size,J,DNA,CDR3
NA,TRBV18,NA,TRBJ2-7,TGTGCCAGCTCACCAAAGTCCCTTCAGGGCGAGCAGTACTTC,CASSPKSLQGEQYF
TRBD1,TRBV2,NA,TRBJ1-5,TGTGCCAGCAGTCCTGGACAGGTAAATCAGCCCCAGCATTTT,CASSPGQVNQPQHF
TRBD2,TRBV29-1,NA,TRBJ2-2,TGCAGCGTTGCACGGGGGGTCGGGGAGCTGTTTTTT,CSVARGVGELFF
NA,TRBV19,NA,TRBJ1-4,TGTGCCAGTAGTGGGGAGCTTAATGAAAAACTGTTTTTT,CASSGELNEKLFF
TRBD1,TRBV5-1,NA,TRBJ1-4,TGCGCCAGCAGCTTGGATTGGTACAGGGGTCAACTGTTTTTT,CASSLDWYRGQLFF
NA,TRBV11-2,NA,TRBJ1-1,TGTGCAGTCGGCACTGAAGCTTTCTTT,CAVGTEAFF
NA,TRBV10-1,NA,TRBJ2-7,TGCGCCAGCAGTAATCCCTTGACAGCTTTCGAGCAGTACTTC,CASSNPLTAFEQYF
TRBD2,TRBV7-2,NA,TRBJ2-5,TGTGCCAGCAGCCAGGGACTAGCGGAAGAGACCCAGTACTTC,CASSQGLAEETQYF
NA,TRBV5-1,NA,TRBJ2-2,TGCGCCAGCAGCTTGGATAGTACCGGGGAGCTGTTTTTT,CASSLDSTGELFF
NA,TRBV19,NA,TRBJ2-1,TGTGCCAGTAACTTGCGGGGCTCCTACAATGAGCAGTTCTTC,CASNLRGSYNEQFF
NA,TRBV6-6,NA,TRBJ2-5,TGTGCCAGCAGTTTCGGGGAGACCCAGTACTTC,CASSFGETQYF
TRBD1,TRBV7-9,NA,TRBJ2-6,TGTGCCAGCAGCTCCATGGGGGTTGACAGGGCTTCTGGGGCCAACGTCCTGACTTTC,CASSSMGVDRASGANVLTF
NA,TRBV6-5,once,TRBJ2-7,TGTGCCAGCAGTTACTCGTTGCGGGGGCGCAACGAGCAGTACTTC,CASSYSLRGRNEQYF
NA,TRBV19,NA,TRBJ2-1,TGTGCCAGTAGTATCGGTGGTCGAGGGACTCTATACAATGAGCAGTTCTTC,CASSIGGRGTLYNEQFF
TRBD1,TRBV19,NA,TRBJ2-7,TGTGCCAGCCGGGACAGGGTTCGGTTCGACCGCCCGGGGTCCTACGAGCAGTACTTC,CASRDRVRFDRPGSYEQYF
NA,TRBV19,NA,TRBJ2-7,TGTGCCAGTAGAAAGGACAGAGCCCTTTCGGAGCAGTACTTC,CASRKDRALSEQYF
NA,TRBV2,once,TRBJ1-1,TGTGCCAGCAGTGAAGCGTGGCAGAACACTGAAGCTTTCTTT,CASSEAWQNTEAFF
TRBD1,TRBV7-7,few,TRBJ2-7,TGTGCTAGCAGCCAAGGTGGGACAGGGGTACCCGGGTCCCCCTACGAGCAGTACTTC,CASSQGGTGVPGSPYEQYF
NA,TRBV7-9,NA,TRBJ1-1,TGTGCCAGCACCGCGAGGGCTGAAGCTTTCTTT,CASTARAEAFF
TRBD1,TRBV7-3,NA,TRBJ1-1,TGTGCCAGCAGCCCCCGGGGACAGACTGAAGCTTTCTTT,CASSPRGQTEAFF
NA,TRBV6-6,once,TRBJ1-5,TGTGCCAGCAGTACAGGGATCAATCAGCCCCAGCATTTT,CASSTGINQPQHF
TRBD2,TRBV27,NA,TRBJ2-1,TGTGCCAGCAGTTGGACTAGCGGGGGGGGTTACAATGAGCAGTTCTTC,CASSWTSGGGYNEQFF